The 13 T cell receptor gamma chains below come from one sample, sequenced in a study of gamma-delta T cells after stem cell transplantation. TCRdb called clones anew from the RT-PCR reads with CATT. The sample records approximately 610 gamma-chain clones, approximately 20% being singletons. Sequenced sample: gamma-delta T cells. The receptor source for this set is a human donor. It is not recorded whose cells these are; they may come from a transplant donor.

The genes are TRGV9 and TRGJ1 or TRGJ2. This CDR3 region has 14 residues. The ends lost 3 bases at V and 0 bases at J; junction bases unmatched: 5. Germline CDR1 and CDR2: GITISATS and ISYDGTV (reference sequence). CDR3 sequence: CALWEKSNYYKKLF. The CDR3 nucleotides read TGTGCCTTGTGGGAGAAATCGAATTATTATAAGAAACTCTTT.

Comment on this clone: This clone may be a read error of a much larger clone one base away. The gene calls are TRGV9 and TRGJP. The length of the CDR3 is 16 residues. The V gene's germline CDR1 is GITISATS and CDR2 ISYDGTV (reference sequence). The chain's CDR3 is CALWEVPELGKKIEVF. DNA of the CDR3: TGTGCCTTGTGGGAGGTGCCAGAGTTGGGCAAAAAAATCGAGGTATTT.

Worth noting for this clone: A read error is the likely source, as a far larger clone sits one nucleotide away. The chain uses TRGV9 and TRGJP. Germline CDR1 and CDR2: GITISATS and ISYDGTV (reference sequence). This CDR3 has 15 residues. The CDR3 region is CALWEKELCKKIKVF. The CDR3 DNA reads as TGTGCCTTGTGGGAAAAAGAGTTGTGCAAAAAAATCAAGGTATTT.

The rearrangement joins TRGV2 to TRGJP2. CDR1 EGSNGY and CDR2 YDSYNSKV come from the germline V gene. Trimming took 0 bases from V and 6 from J; bases not matched to a gene: 4. This CDR3 comprises 14 residues. The chain's CDR3 is CATWDGLRDWIKTF. The CDR3 nucleotides read TGTGCCACCTGGGACGGGCTTCGTGATTGGATCAAGACGTTT.

About this clone itself: Just one base apart from a much larger clone, this may be a read error. The rearrangement uses TRGV9 and TRGJP. Germline V gene lookup returns CDR1 GITISATS and CDR2 ISYDGTV (reference sequence). This CDR3 is built from 17 residues. CDR3: CALWEVSGELGKKNKVF. CDR3 DNA: TGTGCCTTGTGGGAGGTTTCGGGAGAGTTGGGCAAAAAAAACAAGGTATTT.

Regarding this clone: A read error is likely here: a far larger clone is one base away. Other DNA sequences in the same sample also yield this CDR3. The chain recombines TRGV9 with TRGJP. The CDR3 extends over 16 amino acids. Looked up from germline, CDR1 is GITISATS and CDR2 is ISYDGTV (reference sequence). DNA for the CDR3: TGTGCCTTGTGGGAGCCACAAGAGTTAGGCAAAAAAATCAAGGTATTT. Protein product: CALWEPQELGKKIKVF.

This sequence joins TRGV9 and TRGJP. Germline CDR1 GITISATS, CDR2 ISYDGTV (reference sequence). The length of the CDR3 is 17 residues. With 0 bases clipped from V and 7 bases from J, the junction kept 6 bases outside the gene matches. In nucleotides, the CDR3 is TGTGCCTTGTGGGAGGTGCATGAGGAGTTGGGCAAAAAAATCAAGGTATTT. This gives the protein CALWEVHEELGKKIKVF.

This sequence joins TRGV9 and TRGJ1 or TRGJ2. The CDR3 sequence is 14 residues long. V lost 1 base, J lost 0 bases, and 3 bases stayed unmatched. CDR1 and CDR2 from the germline V gene are GITISATS and ISYDGTV (reference sequence). CDR3 region: CALWEVPNYYKKLF. The CDR3 DNA is TGTGCCTTGTGGGAGGTCCCGAATTATTATAAGAAACTCTTT.

This clone occurred a few times. The V call is TRGV9, the J call TRGJP. Per germline, CDR1 GITISATS and CDR2 ISYDGTV (reference sequence). The CDR3 runs 16 residues. V lost 6 bases to trimming and J lost 4 bases; unmatched junction nucleotides: 6. CDR3 region: CALWQIQELGKKIKVF. The CDR3 bases are TGTGCCTTGTGGCAAATCCAAGAGTTGGGCAAAAAAATCAAGGTATTT.

By sample share, this clone is large (0.1 to 1%). This chain uses TRGV9 with TRGJ1 or TRGJ2. CDR1 is GITISATS and CDR2 is ISYDGTV in the germline V gene (reference sequence). This CDR3 spans 16 amino acids. V trimming: 0 bases; J trimming: 4 bases; junction bases outside the gene matches: 12. The CDR3 sequence is CALWEVLVVGYYKKLF. CDR3 coding DNA: TGTGCCTTGTGGGAGGTGCTAGTTGTGGGGTATTATAAGAAACTCTTT.

This clone was detected only a few times. Given a much more abundant clone one base away, this may be a read error. At the DNA level, this CDR3 is encoded by other sequences in the same sample as well. The chain joins TRGV9 to TRGJP. CDR3 size: 16 residues. The J segment lost 7 bases and the V segment lost 0 bases, leaving 3 bases of the junction unmatched. The V gene's germline CDR1 is GITISATS and CDR2 ISYDGTV (reference sequence). The CDR3 protein is CALWEVKELGKKIKVF. In nucleotides, the CDR3 is TGTGCCTTGTGGGAGGTGAAGGAGTTGGGCAAAAAAATCAAGGTATTT.

As for this clone: Other DNA sequences in the sample encode the same CDR3. J is TRGJP and V is TRGV9. This CDR3 is built from 15 residues. V trimming: 5 bases; J trimming: 2 bases; junction bases outside the gene matches: 0. Germline assignment: CDR1 GITISATS and CDR2 ISYDGTV (reference sequence). CDR3 in amino acids: CALWGQELGKKIKVF. The CDR3 DNA follows: TGTGCCTTGTGGGGGCAAGAGTTGGGCAAAAAAATCAAGGTATTT.

Comment on this clone: The sample holds other DNA sequences that translate to the same CDR3. This chain joins TRGV9 and TRGJP. Germline CDR1 GITISATS, CDR2 ISYDGTV (reference sequence). The CDR3 is 17 amino acids. J was trimmed by 4 bases and V by 1 base; bases with no gene match: 4. The CDR3 DNA reads as TGTGCCTTGTGGGAGGTCCTCCAAGAGTTGGGCAAAAAAATCAAGGTATTT. This gives the protein CALWEVLQELGKKIKVF.